This T cell receptor beta chain was retrieved from a study of CD8 T cells in ankylosing spondylitis (TCRdb year 2017). Looking at the study overall: T cell receptor beta repertoires were profiled in healthy donors and ankylosing spondylitis patients so that disease-linked TCR variants could be found. Samples of peripheral blood were taken, and for ankylosing spondylitis patients, synovial fluid was collected as well. The full study cohort comprised roughly 24 ankylosing spondylitis patients and over 95 healthy donors. Overall results and qualifications from the work: The disease-linked clones showed a CD8+ phenotype and occurred at relatively low frequencies in peripheral blood. Some TCR beta motif variants had previously been reported in synovial fluid and blood of reactive arthritis patients, which suggested common disease-initiation mechanisms. Blood from ankylosing spondylitis patients appeared to be characterized by a TCR beta motif composed of several highly homologous amino acid variants. Significant enrichment of the disease-linked clones was reported in matched synovial fluid samples from ankylosing spondylitis patients.

V is shortened by 4 bases, J by 4 bases, and the region joining them spans 11 bases. Taken from the germline V gene, the CDR1 and CDR2 loops are LGHNA and YSLEER. Inclusive of the bounding cysteine and phenylalanine, the CDR3 is 13 residues long. The kept DNA is CDR3 alone, 39 bases in frame from the first base. Sequencing used an Illumina HiSeq 2500. Quantitative 5'-RACE with molecular barcodes was the method used to prepare the TCR beta libraries. Turning to the authors' computational methods: A new computational method, built on a probabilistic model of VDJ rearrangement, was used to identify disease-linked TCR variants. TCRdb passed the public sequencing reads through fastp at Q25 and MiXCR, retaining productive beta sequences. All rows with the same CDR3 protein become a single entry with the most common DNA and genes. The authors' filters were not applied to this entry. This sample has under 300,000 distinct CDR3 sequences in its table, and about 18% of those were observed once. The ten largest clones represent around 30% of the sample.

This clonotype showed up just a few times. Its antigen has not been determined. No much larger clone exists at a distance of one base, and base qualities are not known. The sequencing input was blood, either unsorted or a sorted T cell fraction (not recorded which). This receptor was taken from a male donor with ankylosing spondylitis or in good health (not recorded which). Recombination joined TRBV4-3 with TRBJ2-7, and the D gene may be TRBD1, 6 bases matching. The DNA reads as follows: TGCGCCAGCAGCCCCCTAGGGGGATACGAGCAGTACTTC. Its coded protein is CASSPLGGYEQYF.